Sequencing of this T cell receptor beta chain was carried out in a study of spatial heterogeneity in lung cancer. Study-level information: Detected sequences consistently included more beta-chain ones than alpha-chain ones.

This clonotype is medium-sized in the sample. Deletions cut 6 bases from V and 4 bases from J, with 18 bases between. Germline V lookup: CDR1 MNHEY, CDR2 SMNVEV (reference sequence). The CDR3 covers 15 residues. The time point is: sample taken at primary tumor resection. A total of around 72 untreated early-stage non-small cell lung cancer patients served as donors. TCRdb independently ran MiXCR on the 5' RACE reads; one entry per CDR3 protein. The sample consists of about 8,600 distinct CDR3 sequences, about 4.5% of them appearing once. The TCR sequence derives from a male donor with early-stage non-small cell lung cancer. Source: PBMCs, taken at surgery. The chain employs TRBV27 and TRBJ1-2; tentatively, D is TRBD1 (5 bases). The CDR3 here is CASSPRLQGAYGYTF. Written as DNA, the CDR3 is TGTGCCAGCAGCCCCCGATTGCAGGGAGCCTATGGCTACACCTTC.